These 14 T cell receptor beta chains came from one sample sequenced in a study of identical twins. TCRdb analysed the 5' RACE reads with MiXCR anew, one entry per CDR3 protein. The sample lists 1,800,000 or so distinct CDR3 sequences, about 32% seen once, with about 0.3% in the top ten. Sequencing was carried out using cord blood. The receptors stem from a newborn girl in good health.

There are a few counts of this clonotype. This chain links TRBV6-1 with TRBJ1-1, with 10 bases identical to TRBD1. Trimming cost V 4 bases and J 3 bases; bases outside gene matches: 2. The V gene's germline CDR1 is MNHNS and CDR2 SASEGT. The CDR3 contains 14 residues. The CDR3 DNA reads as TGTGCCAGCAGTGGGGACAGGGGATACACTGAAGCTTTCTTT. This gives the protein CASSGDRGYTEAFF.

The chain combines TRBV2 with TRBJ2-7; D perhaps matches TRBD2 (5 bases). V was pared by 7 bases and J by 0 bases, with 7 bases between. The CDR3 runs to 12 residues. Germline values: CDR1 SNHLY, CDR2 FYNNEI. CDR3 coding DNA: TGTGCCAGCAAGCGGATCTCCTACGAGCAGTACTTC. It encodes CASKRISYEQYF.

The V gene is TRBV2, the J gene TRBJ1-1; D remains unclear. In germline, CDR1 is SNHLY, CDR2 FYNNEI. Trimming removed 0 bases at V and 4 bases at J, with 6 bases between. The CDR3 extends over 13 amino acids. CDR3 loop: CASSEAFGTEAFF. In DNA form, the CDR3 reads TGTGCCAGCAGTGAAGCGTTTGGCACTGAAGCTTTCTTT. Full variable domain (rest looked up from reference TRBV2 and TRBJ1-1): EPEVTQTPSHQVTQMGQEVILRCVPISNHLYFYWYRQILGQKVEFLVSFYNNEISEKSEIFDDQFSVERPDGSNFTLKIRSTKLEDSAMYFCASSEAFGTEAFFGQGTRLTVV.

The CDR3 nucleotides read TGTGCCAGCAGCTTTGCTCCTAGCGGGAACACCGGGGAGCTGTTTTTT. Translated: CASSFAPSGNTGELFF. V usage is TRBV12-1 and J usage is TRBJ2-2. TRBV12-1 is a pseudogene. The CDR3 is made up of 16 amino acids.

This clonotype was seen only a few times. V is TRBV29-1 and J is TRBJ2-6; TRBD1 is a possible D gene (6 bases). The CDR3 extends over 15 amino acids. Between the trimmed V and J ends, which lost 4 bases and 2 bases, there was a span of 12 bases. CDR1 is SQVTM and CDR2 is ANQGSEA in the germline V gene. As DNA, the CDR3 is TGCAGCGTTGGGTTAGAGGGGGCTGGGGCCAACGTCCTGACTTTC. Its protein product is CSVGLEGAGANVLTF.

This clonotype was picked up a small number of times. The junction departs from the called germline gene at one end, perhaps through a read error. The chain recombines TRBV7-7 with TRBJ1-1; D remains ambiguous. The CDR3 contains 13 residues. CDR1 SSHAT and CDR2 FNYEAQ come from the germline V gene (reference sequence). CDR3 coding DNA: TGTGCTAGCAGCCCCGCGGCGGGCACTGAAGCTTTCTTT. Amino acid sequence: CASSPAAGTEAFF.

The chain links TRBV20-1 to TRBJ1-5, with TRBD1 matching 10 bases. V shed 0 bases and J 2 bases; nucleotides not matched to a gene: 4. The germline gives CDR1 DFQATT, CDR2 SNEGSKA (reference sequence). CDR3 length equals 16 residues. The CDR3 is CSARDQDRGGNQPQHF. As DNA, the CDR3 is TGCAGTGCTAGAGACCAGGACAGGGGGGGCAATCAGCCCCAGCATTTT.

CDR3 sequence reads: CASSVDRGDFYYGYTF. The DNA for the CDR3 is TGTGCCAGCAGTGTAGACAGGGGCGATTTTTACTATGGCTACACCTTC. V gene TRBV2 combines with J gene TRBJ1-2; 8 bases are a match to TRBD1. CDR1 SNHLY and CDR2 FYNNEI come from the germline V gene. The V and J ends lost 4 bases and 3 bases, in that order; junction bases with no gene match: 10. This CDR3 has 16 residues.

This clonotype was found a few times. This rearrangement joins TRBV2 to TRBJ2-5; no clear D gene. CDR3 length: 11 residues. Germline CDR1 SNHLY, CDR2 FYNNEI. V was pared by 10 bases and J by 7 bases, with 13 bases between. Here the CDR3 reads CAIRFSGTQYF. Written as DNA, the CDR3 is TGTGCCATCAGATTCTCTGGGACCCAGTACTTC.

V usage is TRBV7-2 and J usage is TRBJ2-3; D remains ambiguous. The germline V gene encodes CDR1 SGHTA and CDR2 FQGNSA. With 6 bases removed from V and 2 bases from J, the gap between germline ends came to 6 bases. The CDR3 covers 12 residues. This chain's CDR3 is CASRTHTDTQYF. In DNA, the CDR3 is TGTGCCAGCAGAACCCACACAGATACGCAGTATTTT.

The chain is built from TRBV20-1 and TRBJ2-7, with a possible D match to TRBD1 (6 bases). Trimming stripped 1 base from V and 0 bases from J, with 25 bases between. The CDR3 contains 19 residues. Germline loops: CDR1 DFQATT, CDR2 SNEGSKA (reference sequence). The CDR3 is CSARARSLERGSGSYEQYF. The CDR3 nucleotides read TGCAGTGCTAGAGCCAGGTCTCTAGAAAGGGGGAGCGGCTCCTACGAGCAGTACTTC.

This clonotype was seen more than once but under ten times. The chain couples TRBV7-6 to TRBJ1-6; unclear D gene. The CDR3 loop spans 15 amino acids. The germline CDR1 and CDR2 sequences are SGHVS and FNYEAQ. The V gene lost 3 bases and the J gene lost 7 bases, with 13 bases spanning the gap. The CDR3 loop is CASSFSRGPNSPLHF. DNA of the CDR3: TGTGCCAGCAGCTTCTCCAGAGGGCCCAATTCACCCCTCCACTTT.

In DNA form, the CDR3 reads TGCAGTGCTAGTAAGGATTCCCGCACAGATACGCAGTATTTT. Protein: CSASKDSRTDTQYF. V gene TRBV20-1 combines with J gene TRBJ2-3; D ambiguous. The CDR3 runs 14 residues. V was shortened by 3 bases and J by 1 base, with 11 bases between the two germline ends. Germline lookup yields CDR1 DFQATT and CDR2 SNEGSKA (reference sequence).

The chain uses TRBV29-1 and TRBJ2-5; D is uncertain. The length of the CDR3 is 15 residues. The V end lost 3 bases, the J end lost 7 bases, and 21 bases lay between the germline ends. Germline loops: CDR1 SQVTM, CDR2 ANQGSEA. The CDR3, as DNA: TGCAGCGTTGAGGAATGGATCACACGCGATGGGACCCAGTACTTC. It codes for CSVEEWITRDGTQYF.